The TCR beta chain described here comes from a study of cytomegalovirus exposure and HLA in healthy donors. In the PCR, 60 Vbeta and 13 Jbeta primers were used. Measured with immunoSEQ multiplex PCR; TCRdb has only the in-frame clones, and not every one. This table has more than 85,000 clones, 69% appearing once. This clone was observed a few times. Its antigen remains unidentified. V dropped 3 bases and J dropped 4; count of bases not matched to a gene: 14. This CDR3 region has 17 residues. CDR1 GTSNPN and CDR2 SVGIG come from the germline V gene (reference sequence). Study observations and caveats: TCR beta sequences numbering 15,000 to 20,000 were associated with HLA alleles at 0.05 false discovery rate in a later analysis.

The source is a woman in her 70s in good health and CMV-seropositive. The genes are TRBV30 and TRBJ2-3; 9 positions match TRBD2. Sequencing was performed on PBMCs. The CDR3 loop is CAWSSGSGGPRADTQYF. Written as DNA, the CDR3 is TGTGCCTGGAGCAGTGGTAGCGGGGGCCCTCGGGCAGATACGCAGTATTTT.